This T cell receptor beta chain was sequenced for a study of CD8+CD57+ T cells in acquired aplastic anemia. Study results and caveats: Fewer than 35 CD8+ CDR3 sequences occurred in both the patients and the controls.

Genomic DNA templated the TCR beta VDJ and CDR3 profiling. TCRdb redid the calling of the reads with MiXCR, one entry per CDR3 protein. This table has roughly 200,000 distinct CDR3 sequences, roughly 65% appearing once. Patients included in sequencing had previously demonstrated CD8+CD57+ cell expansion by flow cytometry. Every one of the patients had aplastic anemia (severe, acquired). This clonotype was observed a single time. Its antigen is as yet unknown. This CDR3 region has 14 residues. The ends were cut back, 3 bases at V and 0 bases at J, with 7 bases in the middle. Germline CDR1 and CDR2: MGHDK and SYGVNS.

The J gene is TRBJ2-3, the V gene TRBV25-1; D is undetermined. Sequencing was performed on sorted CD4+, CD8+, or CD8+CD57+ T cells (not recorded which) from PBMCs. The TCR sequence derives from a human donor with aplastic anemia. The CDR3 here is CASSDDLSTDTQYF. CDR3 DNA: TGTGCCAGCAGTGATGACCTTAGCACAGATACGCAGTATTTT.